These T cell receptor beta chains were read from a single sample in a study of blood T cell repertoires in COVID-19. Assay used: immunoSEQ multiplex PCR; TCRdb lists only in-frame clones, some missing. Of more than 200,000 clones in the sample, about 84% were seen once. The sequenced sample was peripheral blood. The source is an elderly woman with acute or convalescent COVID-19. The CDR3 runs from the conserved cysteine through the conserved F or W. The order of the fields is V gene, J gene, clone size, D gene, CDR3 protein, CDR3 DNA. D genes are given only for firm matches. Size tells how often a clone was seen (once, few, many) or the class of an expanded clone, and some rows leave it out.

TRBV5-1	TRBJ2-3	-	TRBD2	CASSSGPGTDTQYF	TGCGCCAGCAGTAGCGGGCCAGGCACAGATACGCAGTATTTT
TRBV13	TRBJ2-5	-	TRBD1	CASSSGTAVETQYF	TGTGCCAGCAGCTCCGGGACAGCGGTAGAGACCCAGTACTTC
TRBV4-1	TRBJ1-4	-	TRBD1	CASSRTTGTYNEKLFF	TGCGCCAGCAGCCGAACGACAGGGACCTACAATGAAAAACTGTTTTTT
TRBV4-2	TRBJ2-1	few	-	CASSQTTTSSYNEQFF	TGTGCCAGCAGCCAAACTACTACGAGCTCCTACAATGAGCAGTTCTTC
TRBV3-1/TRBV3-2	TRBJ2-3	-	TRBD2	CASSPGLAGPQGQYF	TGTGCCAGCAGCCCGGGACTAGCGGGTCCCCAGGGGCAGTATTTT
TRBV9	TRBJ1-2	-	-	CASSVGRGAHYGYTF	TGTGCCAGCAGCGTAGGCAGGGGCGCCCACTATGGCTACACCTTC
TRBV2	TRBJ2-7	-	TRBD2	CASSETSGSLQWGEQYF	TGTGCCAGCAGTGAAACTAGCGGGAGCCTCCAATGGGGTGAGCAGTACTTC
TRBV19	TRBJ1-4	-	-	CASTQSSATNEKLFF	TGTGCCAGTACCCAAAGTAGTGCAACTAATGAAAAACTGTTTTTT
TRBV12-3/TRBV12-4	TRBJ2-3	-	-	CASSLGGDTQYF	TGTGCCAGCAGTTTGGGGGGAGATACGCAGTATTTT
TRBV14	TRBJ1-1	-	-	CASSNGLSLNTEAFF	TGTGCCAGCAGTAATGGACTTTCCTTGAACACTGAAGCTTTCTTT